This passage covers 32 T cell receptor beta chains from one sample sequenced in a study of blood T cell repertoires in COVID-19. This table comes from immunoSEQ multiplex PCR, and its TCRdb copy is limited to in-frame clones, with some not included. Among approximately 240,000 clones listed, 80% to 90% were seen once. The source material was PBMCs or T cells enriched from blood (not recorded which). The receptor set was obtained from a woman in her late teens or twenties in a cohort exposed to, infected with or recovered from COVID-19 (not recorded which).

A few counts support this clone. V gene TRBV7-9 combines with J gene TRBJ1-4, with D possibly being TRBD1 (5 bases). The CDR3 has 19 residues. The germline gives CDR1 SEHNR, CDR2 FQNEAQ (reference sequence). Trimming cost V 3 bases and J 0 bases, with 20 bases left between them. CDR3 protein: CASSFKIGRVTATNEKLFF. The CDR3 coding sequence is TGTGCCAGCAGCTTTAAAATCGGCAGGGTGACTGCAACTAATGAAAAACTGTTTTTT.

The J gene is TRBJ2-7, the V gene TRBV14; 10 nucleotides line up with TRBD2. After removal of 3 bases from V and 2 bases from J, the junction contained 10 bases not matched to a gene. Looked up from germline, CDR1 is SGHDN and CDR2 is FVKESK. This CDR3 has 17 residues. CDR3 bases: TGTGCCAGCAGCCACCGGCTAGCGGGGGACTTCGCCTACGAGCAGTACTTC. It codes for CASSHRLAGDFAYEQYF. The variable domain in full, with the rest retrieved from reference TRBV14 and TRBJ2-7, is EAGVTQFPSHSVIEKGQTVTLRCDPISGHDNLYWYRRVMGKEIKFLLHFVKESKQDESGMPNNRFLAERTGGTYSTLKVQPAELEDSGVYFCASSHRLAGDFAYEQYFGPGTRLTVT.

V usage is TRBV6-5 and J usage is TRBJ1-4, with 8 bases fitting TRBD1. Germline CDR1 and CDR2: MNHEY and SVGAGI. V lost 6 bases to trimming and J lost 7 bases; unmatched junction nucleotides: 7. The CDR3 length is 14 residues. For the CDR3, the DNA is TGTGCCAGCAGACCAGGGGGCATCGGTGAAAAACTGTTTTTT. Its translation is CASRPGGIGEKLFF.

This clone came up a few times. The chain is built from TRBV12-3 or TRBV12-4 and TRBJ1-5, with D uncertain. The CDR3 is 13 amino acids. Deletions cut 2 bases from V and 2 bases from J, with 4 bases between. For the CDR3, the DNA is TGTGCCAGCAGTTTACAGGGCAATCAGCCCCAGCATTTT. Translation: CASSLQGNQPQHF.

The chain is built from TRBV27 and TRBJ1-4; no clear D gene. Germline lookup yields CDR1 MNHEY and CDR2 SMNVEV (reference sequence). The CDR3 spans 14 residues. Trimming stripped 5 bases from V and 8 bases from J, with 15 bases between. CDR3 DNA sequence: TGTGCCAGCAGTCATGCGGTCGCTCAGGAAAAACTGTTTTTT. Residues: CASSHAVAQEKLFF.

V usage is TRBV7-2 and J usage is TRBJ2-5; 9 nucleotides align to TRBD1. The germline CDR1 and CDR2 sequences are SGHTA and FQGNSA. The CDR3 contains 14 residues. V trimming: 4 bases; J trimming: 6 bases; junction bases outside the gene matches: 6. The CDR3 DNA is TGTGCCAGCAGCTCTAGGGACAGGGAACAGACCCAGTACTTC. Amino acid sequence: CASSSRDREQTQYF.

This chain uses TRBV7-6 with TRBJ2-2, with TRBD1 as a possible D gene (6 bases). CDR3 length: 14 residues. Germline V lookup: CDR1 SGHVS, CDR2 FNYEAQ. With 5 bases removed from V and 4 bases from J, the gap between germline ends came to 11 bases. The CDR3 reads CASSQGTTTGELFF. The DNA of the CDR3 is TGTGCCAGCAGCCAAGGGACAACCACCGGGGAGCTGTTTTTT.

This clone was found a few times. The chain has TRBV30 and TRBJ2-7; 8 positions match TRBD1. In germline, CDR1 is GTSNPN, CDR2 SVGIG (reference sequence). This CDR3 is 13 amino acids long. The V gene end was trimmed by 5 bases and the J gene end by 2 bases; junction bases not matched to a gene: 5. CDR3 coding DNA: TGTGCCTGGTCCAGGGGGCTAACCTACGAGCAGTACTTC. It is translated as CAWSRGLTYEQYF.

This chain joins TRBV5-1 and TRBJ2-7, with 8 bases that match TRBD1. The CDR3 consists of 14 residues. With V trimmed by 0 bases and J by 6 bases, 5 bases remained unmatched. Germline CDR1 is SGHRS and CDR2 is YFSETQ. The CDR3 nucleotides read TGCGCCAGCAGCTTGGGGGAGACAGGGGTCGAGCAGTACTTC. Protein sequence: CASSLGETGVEQYF.

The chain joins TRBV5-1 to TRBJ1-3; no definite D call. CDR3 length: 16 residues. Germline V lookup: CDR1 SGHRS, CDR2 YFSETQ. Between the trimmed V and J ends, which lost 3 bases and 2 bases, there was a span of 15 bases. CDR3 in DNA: TGCGCCAGCAGCTCCAGTGGTGGTGCGGCTGGAAACACCATATATTTT. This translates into CASSSSGGAAGNTIYF. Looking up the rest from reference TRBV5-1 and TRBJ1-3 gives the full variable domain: KAGVTQTPRYLIKTRGQQVTLSCSPISGHRSVSWYQQTPGQGLQFLFEYFSETQRNKGNFPGRFSGRQFSNSRSEMNVSTLELGDSALYLCASSSSGGAAGNTIYFGEGSWLTVV.

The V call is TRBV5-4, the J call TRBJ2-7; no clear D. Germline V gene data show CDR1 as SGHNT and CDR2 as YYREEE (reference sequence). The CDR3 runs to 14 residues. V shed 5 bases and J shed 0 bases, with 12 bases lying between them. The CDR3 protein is CASRSEMSSYEQYF. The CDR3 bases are TGTGCCAGCAGAAGCGAGATGAGCTCCTACGAGCAGTACTTC.

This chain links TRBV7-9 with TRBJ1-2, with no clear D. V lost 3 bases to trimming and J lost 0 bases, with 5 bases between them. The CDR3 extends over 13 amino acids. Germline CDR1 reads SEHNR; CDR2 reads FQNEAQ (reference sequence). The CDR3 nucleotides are TGTGCCAGCAGCTTCGTAGCTAACTATGGCTACACCTTC. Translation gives CASSFVANYGYTF.

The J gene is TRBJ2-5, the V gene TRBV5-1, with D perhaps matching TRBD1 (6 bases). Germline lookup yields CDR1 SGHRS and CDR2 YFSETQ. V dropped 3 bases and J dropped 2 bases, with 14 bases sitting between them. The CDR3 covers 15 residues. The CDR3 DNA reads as TGCGCCAGCAGCTACTCGGCAGGGGTACAAGAGACCCAGTACTTC. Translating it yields CASSYSAGVQETQYF.

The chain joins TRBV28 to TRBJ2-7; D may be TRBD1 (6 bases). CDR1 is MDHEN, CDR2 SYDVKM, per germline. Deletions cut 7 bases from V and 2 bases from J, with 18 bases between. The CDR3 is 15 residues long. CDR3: CASNSPPDSTYEQYF. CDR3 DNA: TGTGCCAGCAATTCACCCCCGGACAGCACCTACGAGCAGTACTTC.

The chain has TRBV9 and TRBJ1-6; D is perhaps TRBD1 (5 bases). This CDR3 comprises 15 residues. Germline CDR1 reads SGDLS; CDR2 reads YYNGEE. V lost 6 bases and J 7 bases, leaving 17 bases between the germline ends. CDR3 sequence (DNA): TGTGCCAGCAATACGGGGGGGATCAAGAATTCACCCCTCCACTTT. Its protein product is CASNTGGIKNSPLHF.

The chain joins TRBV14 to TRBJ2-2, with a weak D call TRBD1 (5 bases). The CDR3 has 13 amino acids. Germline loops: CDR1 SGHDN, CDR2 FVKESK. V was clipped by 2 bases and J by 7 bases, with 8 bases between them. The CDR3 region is CASSQRQYGELFF. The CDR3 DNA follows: TGTGCCAGCAGCCAACGACAGTACGGGGAGCTGTTTTTT.

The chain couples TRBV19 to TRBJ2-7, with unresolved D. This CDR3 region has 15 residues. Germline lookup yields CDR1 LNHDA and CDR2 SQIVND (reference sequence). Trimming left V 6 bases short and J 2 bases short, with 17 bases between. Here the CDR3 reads CASSQEVVATYEQYF. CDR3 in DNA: TGTGCCAGTAGCCAAGAAGTGGTAGCCACCTACGAGCAGTACTTC.

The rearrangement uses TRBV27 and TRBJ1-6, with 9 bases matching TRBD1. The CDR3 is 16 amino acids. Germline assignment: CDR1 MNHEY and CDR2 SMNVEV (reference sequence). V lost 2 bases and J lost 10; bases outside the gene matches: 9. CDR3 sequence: CASSLKTGGRVSPLHF. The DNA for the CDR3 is TGTGCCAGCAGTTTAAAGACAGGGGGAAGGGTATCACCCCTCCACTTT.

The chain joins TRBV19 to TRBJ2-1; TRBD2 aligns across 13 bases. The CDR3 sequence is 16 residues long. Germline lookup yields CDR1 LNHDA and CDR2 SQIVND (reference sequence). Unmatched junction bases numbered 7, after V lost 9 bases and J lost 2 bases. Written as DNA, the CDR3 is TGTGCCAGCCGGGGGACTAGCGGGACACCCTACAATGAGCAGTTCTTC. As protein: CASRGTSGTPYNEQFF.

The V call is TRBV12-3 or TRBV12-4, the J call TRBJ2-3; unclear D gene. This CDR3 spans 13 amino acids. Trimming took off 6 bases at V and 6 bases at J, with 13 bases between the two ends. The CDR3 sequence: CASSVGRADTQYF. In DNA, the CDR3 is TGTGCCAGCAGCGTAGGCAGAGCGGATACGCAGTATTTT.

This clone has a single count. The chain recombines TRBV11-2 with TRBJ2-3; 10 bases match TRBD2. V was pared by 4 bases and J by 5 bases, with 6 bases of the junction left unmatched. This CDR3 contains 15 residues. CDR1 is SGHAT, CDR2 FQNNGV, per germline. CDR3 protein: CASSSGLAMGDTQYF. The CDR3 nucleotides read TGTGCCAGCAGCTCGGGACTAGCGATGGGAGATACGCAGTATTTT.

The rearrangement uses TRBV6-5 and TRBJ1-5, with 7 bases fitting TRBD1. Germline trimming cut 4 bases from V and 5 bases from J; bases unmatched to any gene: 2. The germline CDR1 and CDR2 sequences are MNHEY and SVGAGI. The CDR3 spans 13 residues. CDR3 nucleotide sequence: TGTGCCAGCAGTTGGCAGGGGGATCAGCCCCAGCATTTT. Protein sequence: CASSWQGDQPQHF.

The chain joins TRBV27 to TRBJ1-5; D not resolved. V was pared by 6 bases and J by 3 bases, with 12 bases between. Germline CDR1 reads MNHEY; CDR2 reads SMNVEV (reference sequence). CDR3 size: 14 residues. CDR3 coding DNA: TGTGCCAGCAGCCCAGGCGGGATCAATCAGCCCCAGCATTTT. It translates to CASSPGGINQPQHF.

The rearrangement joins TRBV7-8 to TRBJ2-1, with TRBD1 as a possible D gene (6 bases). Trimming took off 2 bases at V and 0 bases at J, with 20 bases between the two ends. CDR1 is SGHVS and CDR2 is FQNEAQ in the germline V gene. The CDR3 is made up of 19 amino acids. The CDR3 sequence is CASSLIGGRRASSYNEQFF. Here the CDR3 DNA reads TGTGCCAGCAGCTTAATAGGGGGTCGGCGGGCCAGCTCCTACAATGAGCAGTTCTTC.

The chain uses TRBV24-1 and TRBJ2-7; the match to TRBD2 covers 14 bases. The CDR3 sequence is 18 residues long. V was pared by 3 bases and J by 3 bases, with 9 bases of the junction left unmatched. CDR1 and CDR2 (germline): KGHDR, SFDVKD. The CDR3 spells CATSDRWGLAGAGYEQYF. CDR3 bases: TGTGCCACCAGTGATCGTTGGGGACTAGCGGGAGCCGGCTACGAGCAGTACTTC.

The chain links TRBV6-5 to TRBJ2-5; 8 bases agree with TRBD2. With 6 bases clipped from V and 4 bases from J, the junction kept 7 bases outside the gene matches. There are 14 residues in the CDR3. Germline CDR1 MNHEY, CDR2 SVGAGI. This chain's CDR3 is CASSFGLASETQYF. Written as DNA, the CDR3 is TGTGCCAGCAGCTTCGGACTAGCCTCAGAGACCCAGTACTTC.

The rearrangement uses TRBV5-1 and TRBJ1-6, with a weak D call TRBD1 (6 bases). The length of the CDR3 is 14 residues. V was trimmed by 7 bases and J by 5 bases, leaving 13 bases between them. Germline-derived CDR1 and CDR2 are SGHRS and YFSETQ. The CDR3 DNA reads TGCGCCAGCCATAAGGACAGCAATAATTCACCCCTCCACTTT. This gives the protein CASHKDSNNSPLHF.

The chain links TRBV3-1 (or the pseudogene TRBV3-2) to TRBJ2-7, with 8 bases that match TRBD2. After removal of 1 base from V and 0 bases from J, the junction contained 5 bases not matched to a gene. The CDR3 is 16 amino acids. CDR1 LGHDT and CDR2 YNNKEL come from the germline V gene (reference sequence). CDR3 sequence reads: CASSQAGTRYSYEQYF. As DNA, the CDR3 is TGTGCCAGCAGCCAAGCCGGGACTAGGTACTCCTACGAGCAGTACTTC.

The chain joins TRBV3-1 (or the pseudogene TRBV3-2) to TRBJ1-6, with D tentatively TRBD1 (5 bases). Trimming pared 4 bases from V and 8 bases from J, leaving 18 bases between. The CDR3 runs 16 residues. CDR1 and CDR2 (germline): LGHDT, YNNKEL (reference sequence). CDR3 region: CASSPLPMGRDSPLHF. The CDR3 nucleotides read TGTGCCAGCAGCCCCCTCCCAATGGGCAGGGATTCACCCCTCCACTTT.

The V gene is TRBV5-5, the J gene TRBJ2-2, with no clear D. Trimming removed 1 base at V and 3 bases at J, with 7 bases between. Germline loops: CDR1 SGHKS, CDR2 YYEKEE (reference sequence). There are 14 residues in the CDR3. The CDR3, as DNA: TGTGCCAGCAGCTTGAAATCAGACACCGGGGAGCTGTTTTTT. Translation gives CASSLKSDTGELFF.

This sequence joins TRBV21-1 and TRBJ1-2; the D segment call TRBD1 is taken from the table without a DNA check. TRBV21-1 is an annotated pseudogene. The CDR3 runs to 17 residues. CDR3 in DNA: TGTGCCAGCAGCAAAGGTGGACAGGGGGCTCCTCTCTATGGCTACACCTTC. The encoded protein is CASSKGGQGAPLYGYTF.

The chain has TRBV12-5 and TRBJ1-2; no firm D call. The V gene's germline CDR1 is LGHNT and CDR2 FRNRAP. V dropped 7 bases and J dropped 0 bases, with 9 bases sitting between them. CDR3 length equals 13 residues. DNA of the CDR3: TGTGCTAGTGCCCCGCTAACTAACTATGGCTACACCTTC. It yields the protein CASAPLTNYGYTF.